This T cell receptor (beta chain) was captured by sequencing in a study of blood T cells in healthy people across ages (dated by TCRdb to 2015 to 2017). Regarding the study in general: In model experiments, template switching captured roughly one uniquely barcoded TCR beta cDNA molecule for every two T cells. The study measured age-related changes in TCR beta repertoire diversity using deep sequencing normalized with unique cDNA molecular identifiers. Donors of different ages were randomly distributed across sequencing lanes to avoid experimental bias. Donors were grouped into four age groups: young (average 16 years), middle-aged (approximately 41), aged (around 66) and long-lived (roughly 80). Two additional independent replicas of 1 million unique cDNA reads from the same blood draw were analyzed for two donors (one aged 18 to 30 and one aged 80 or older).

Overall study results and their limits: There was a strong correlation between observed TCR beta diversity and the percentage of naive T cells measured by flow cytometry. Compared with the aged group, the long-lived group had more naive CD4+ T cells, fewer expanded clones and increased TCR diversity, a pattern suggesting age selection. Estimates of total diversity from one million sequenced T cells were regarded as lower bounds and underestimates. Because donor CMV infection status was unknown, age-related changes in expanded clonotypes were potentially confounded. As age increased, observed TCR beta diversity per million T cells dropped in a roughly linear way, and a significant reduction was already evident by age approximately 40. Bulk unsorted PBMC profiling prevented conclusive comparison of naive and antigen-experienced compartments.

CDR1 is given as DFQATT and CDR2 as SNEGSKA, both from the germline V gene (reference sequence). The CDR3, from cysteine to phenylalanine, totals 15 residues. CDR3 DNA only is kept here, 45 bases in frame from base 1. From V the trimming removes 6 bases and from J it removes 8 bases, while the gene matches leave 13 bases of the junction unaccounted for. Libraries were made using 5' RACE. The run used an Illumina HiSeq 2500. A second PCR of roughly 6 to 11 cycles was performed with a sample-barcoded 5' primer and a J-beta primer mix. A unique molecular identifier was introduced onto each TCR beta cDNA molecule by a template-switch 5' adaptor carrying 12 random nucleotides. At least 2.5 million CDR3-containing paired-end reads were obtained from each sample. First-strand cDNA synthesis was performed from all RNA using the Mint cDNA synthesis kit, with priming by a TRBC-specific oligonucleotide. Following uracil-DNA glycosylase treatment, a first 18-cycle PCR with universal primers M1SS and BC2_uni_R was performed on all cDNA. The authors' pipeline ran thus. For normalization, 1 million high-quality reads, each with a distinct molecular identifier, were randomly selected from each sample. Instead of being binned into consensus sequences, reads that shared molecular identifiers were thrown out. CDR3 identification, clonotype clustering and error correction used MiTCR with a Q25 quality threshold and the strictest error-elimination algorithm. A nonparametric unseen species model using Euler transformation provided a lower-bound estimate of total TCR beta diversity. TCRdb trimmed the raw reads at Q25, called clones with MiXCR and kept productive beta chains. Each entry is one CDR3 protein sequence, shown with its most common DNA and genes. TCRdb, not the original authors, processed these V and J calls. The table for this sample lists about 1,500,000 distinct CDR3 sequences; around 42% of them were counted only once. The ten largest make up 7% to 9.5% of the sample.

Notes on this clonotype: The target of this receptor is not known. No much larger clone exists at a distance of one base, and base qualities are not known.

Systemically healthy Caucasian individuals from Russia, around 39 in total and aged roughly 6 to 95 years, were included as donors. Each donor gave 8 to 10 milliliters of peripheral blood, collected into EDTA-treated Vacutainer tubes. Ficoll-Paque density-gradient centrifugation was used to isolate PBMCs, with at least 6 million per sample. Trizol reagent was used to extract total RNA from the PBMCs, yielding at least 5.5 micrograms per sample. The percentages of naive CD45RAhigh/CD27high T cells were determined by flow cytometry on a PBMC aliquot from every donor. Recombination joined TRBV20-1 with TRBJ2-1; 10 junctional bases match TRBD2. The sequenced sample consisted of blood. The receptor was derived from a woman between 18 and 29 years old in good health. CDR3 sequence: CSAEIPGGTSDEQFF. The nucleotide sequence is given as TGCAGTGCCGAAATTCCGGGGGGGACTAGCGATGAGCAGTTCTTC.